This TCR beta chain came from a study of cytomegalovirus exposure and HLA in healthy donors. The CDR3 loop spans 14 amino acids. J gave up 7 bases and V 2 bases, and 5 bases lay outside the gene matches. Germline loops: CDR1 LNHDA, CDR2 SQIVND (reference sequence). Researchers ran the PCR with 60 Vbeta and 13 Jbeta primers. Per the original data handling: As a later analysis found, there were approximately 80 million unique TCR beta chains, of which approximately 10 million were shared. Libraries were prepared by immunoSEQ multiplex PCR; TCRdb keeps only in-frame clonotypes and omits some of them. V, J and clone size are taken as reported in that table, and D and trimming were inferred from the DNA itself. The sample comprises 150,000 to 200,000 clones, roughly 85% of which are singletons, and 0.69% rests with the top ten. Comment on this clone: Its antigen is currently unknown.

Each donor was nominally healthy when sampled (though unrecorded immune exposures were likely). General observations from the study: In a later analysis, at a false discovery rate of 0.05, 17,000 or so TCR beta sequences were associated with HLA alleles. It was 160 or so TCR beta chains that were listed as cytomegalovirus-associated.

This receptor was identified in a woman in her thirties or forties in good health and CMV-seronegative. V is TRBV19 and J is TRBJ2-1, with TRBD1 identical over 7 bases. Sequencing was carried out using PBMCs. The CDR3 bases are TGTGCCAGTAGTATATCGTTACAGGGGAATGAGCAGTTCTTC. Translating it yields CASSISLQGNEQFF.